This T cell receptor (beta chain) was captured in a study of blood T cell repertoires in COVID-19. This clone is a singleton in its sample. CDR1 and CDR2 (germline): SNHLY, FYNNEI. The V and J ends lost 11 bases and 5 bases respectively, with 13 bases between them. The CDR3 spans 11 residues. Original methodology: By means of reference gene primer amplification, nucleated cell counts were estimated. The method was immunoSEQ multiplex PCR; TCRdb's version includes in-frame clones alone and lacks a portion of them. For V, J and clone size, that table is used; D and trimming come from the DNA. The repertoire holds about 250,000 clones, with approximately 89% as singletons.

This sequence was found in a woman aged 30 to 39 with COVID-19, enrolled during active disease. This chain joins TRBV2 and TRBJ2-7; possibly TRBD1 for D (6 bases). The sequenced sample consisted of peripheral blood. CDR3 nucleotide sequence: TGTGCCTCCAGGGGTTCCCACGAGCAGTACTTC. This encodes CASRGSHEQYF.